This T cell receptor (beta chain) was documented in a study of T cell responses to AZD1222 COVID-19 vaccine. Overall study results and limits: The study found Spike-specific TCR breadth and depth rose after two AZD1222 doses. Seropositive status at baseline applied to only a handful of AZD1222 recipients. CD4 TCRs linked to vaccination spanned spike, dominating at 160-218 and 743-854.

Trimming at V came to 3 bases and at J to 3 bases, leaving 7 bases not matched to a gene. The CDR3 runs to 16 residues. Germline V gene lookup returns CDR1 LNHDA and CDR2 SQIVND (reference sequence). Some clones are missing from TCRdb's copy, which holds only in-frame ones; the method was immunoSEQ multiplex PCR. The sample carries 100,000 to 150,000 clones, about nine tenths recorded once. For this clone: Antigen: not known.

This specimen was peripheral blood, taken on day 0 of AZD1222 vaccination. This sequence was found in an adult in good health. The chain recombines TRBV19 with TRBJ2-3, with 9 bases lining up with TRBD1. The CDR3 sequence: CASSIGGQGITDTQYF. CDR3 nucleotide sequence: TGTGCCAGTAGTATCGGGGGACAGGGTATAACAGATACGCAGTATTTT.